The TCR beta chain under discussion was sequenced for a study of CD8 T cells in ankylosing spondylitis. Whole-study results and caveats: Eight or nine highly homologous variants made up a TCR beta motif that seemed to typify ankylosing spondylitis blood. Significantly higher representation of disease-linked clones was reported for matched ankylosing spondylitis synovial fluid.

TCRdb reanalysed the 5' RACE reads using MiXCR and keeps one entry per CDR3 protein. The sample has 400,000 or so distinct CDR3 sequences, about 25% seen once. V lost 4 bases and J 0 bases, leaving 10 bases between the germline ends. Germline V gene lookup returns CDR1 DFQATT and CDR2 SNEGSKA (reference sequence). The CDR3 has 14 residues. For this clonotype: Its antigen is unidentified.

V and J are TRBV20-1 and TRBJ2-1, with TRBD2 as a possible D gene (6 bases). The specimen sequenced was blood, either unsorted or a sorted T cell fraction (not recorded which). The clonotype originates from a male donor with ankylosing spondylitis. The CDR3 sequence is CSAIAASSYNEQFF. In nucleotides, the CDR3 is TGCAGTGCTATAGCGGCAAGCTCCTACAATGAGCAGTTCTTC.